This section outlines one T cell receptor (beta chain) sequence together with its context. The junction differs from germline at one of its ends, possibly a read error. This specimen belongs to a study of patients and donors after allogeneic stem cell transplantation. TCRdb reanalysed the RT-PCR reads using MiXCR and keeps one entry per CDR3 protein. The sample consists of more than 850,000 distinct CDR3 sequences, approximately 18% of them appearing once. The CDR3 consists of 12 residues. This receptor was taken from a human donor who was either an allogeneic HSCT recipient or a stem cell or donor lymphocyte infusion donor (not recorded which). It is not recorded whose cells these are; they may come from a transplant donor. The chain links TRBV12-3 or TRBV12-4 to TRBJ1-1; no clear D. Sequenced input: blood, either unsorted or a sorted T cell fraction (not recorded which). CDR3 bases: TGTGCCAGCAGTTTGGATAACACTGAAGCTTTATTT. Its protein is CASSLDNTEALF.